This TCR beta chain was sequenced in a study of blood T cells in healthy people across ages. There are a few counts of this clonotype. What it binds is not known. Next came a second PCR, run for roughly 6 to 11 cycles, which used a sample-barcoded 5' primer along with a J-beta primer mix. TCRdb reprocessed the 5' RACE reads via MiXCR and lists one record per CDR3 protein. The table has approximately 1.5 million distinct CDR3 sequences, roughly 32% seen once; the top ten hold about 11%. CDR3 length: 13 residues. Between the trimmed V and J ends, which lost 7 bases and 1 base, there was a span of 13 bases. The V gene's germline CDR1 is SQVTM and CDR2 ANQGSEA. Whole-study findings and limits: Without sorted subsets, naive and antigen-experienced compartments could not be conclusively compared. Aged donors had fewer naive CD4+ cells and lower diversity than long-lived donors.

Source material: blood. The chain uses TRBV29-1 and TRBJ2-5; D is unresolved. The TCR originated in a woman in her 30s in good health. CDR3 region: CSAIHDPQETQYF. The CDR3 DNA reads as TGCAGCGCCATACACGACCCCCAAGAGACCCAGTACTTC.